The 11 T cell receptor beta chains below all came from one sample that was sequenced in a study of regulatory T cells in long-lasting Graves disease. The TCR beta library used iRepertoire HTBI primers with Arm-PCR amplification of CDR3. TCRdb re-called the multiplex PCR reads through MiXCR, storing one row per CDR3 protein. The repertoire holds about 290,000 distinct CDR3 sequences, 20% to 25% seen once, with around three fifths in the top ten. Time point specified: persistent/refractory GD, antithyroid drugs over 5 years with positive TRAb. The TCR library used RNA extracted from PBMCs. The sequenced sample was peripheral blood mononuclear cells (PBMCs), obtained when the disease was refractory, from a patient treated with antithyroid drugs. The source of these receptors is a female donor with Graves disease.

This clonotype has a handful of counts. The chain is built from TRBV7-2 and TRBJ2-7; D is unclear. This CDR3 spans 14 amino acids. V lost 5 bases, J lost 4 bases, and 15 bases lay in between. Germline V gene data show CDR1 as SGHTA and CDR2 as FQGNSA. This CDR3 is CASSRHAAVYEQYF. Here the CDR3 DNA reads TGTGCCAGCAGCAGACATGCTGCGGTATACGAGCAGTACTTC.

The sample holds a few counts of this clonotype. The chain links TRBV27 to TRBJ2-2; 8 bases are shared with TRBD2. The germline CDR1 and CDR2 sequences are MNHEY and SMNVEV (reference sequence). This CDR3 contains 17 residues. The junction had 16 bases not matched to a gene; V was cut back by 6 bases and J by 7 bases. The CDR3 bases are TGTGCCAGCAGCAACGGGGGGGGCCCTTTTGGTGGCGGGGAGCTGTTTTTT. Translation gives CASSNGGGPFGGGELFF.

As regards this clonotype: A much larger clone lies a single base off, so this may be a read error. The chain couples TRBV28 to TRBJ1-1, with D perhaps matching TRBD1 (5 bases). CDR3 length: 13 amino acids. Germline loops: CDR1 MDHEN, CDR2 SYDVKM. In nucleotides, the CDR3 is TGTGTCAGCATGGCAGGACAGAACACTGAAGCTTTCTTT. It codes for CVSMAGQNTEAFF. The full variable domain, completed using reference TRBV28 and TRBJ1-1, is DVKVTQSSRYLVKRTGEKVFLECVQDMDHENMFWYRQDPGLGLRLIYFSYDVKMKEKGDIPEGYSVSREKKERFSLILESASTNQTSMYLCVSMAGQNTEAFFGQGTRLTVV.

Many counts were recorded for this clonotype. This chain connects TRBV12-3 or TRBV12-4 to TRBJ1-6; tentatively, D is TRBD1 (5 bases). Trimming pared 7 bases from V and 10 bases from J, leaving 17 bases between. There are 14 residues in the CDR3. CDR3 nucleotides: TGTGCCAGCACCGGCGGACTAAGGGGCTCACCCCTCCACTTT. Amino acids: CASTGGLRGSPLHF.

This clonotype showed up many times. The chain combines TRBV20-1 with TRBJ2-4; possibly TRBD1 or TRBD2 for D (6 bases each). Deletions cut 1 base from V and 5 bases from J, with 9 bases between. The CDR3 covers 13 residues. Per the germline V gene, CDR1 is DFQATT and CDR2 is SNEGSKA (reference sequence). Here the CDR3 DNA reads TGCAGTGCTAGAGTGGGGGGCCAAAACATTCAGTACTTC. The encoded protein is CSARVGGQNIQYF.

This clonotype came up many times. The gene calls are TRBV7-9 and TRBJ2-7; the match to TRBD2 covers 10 bases. The CDR3 runs to 16 residues. Germline V gene sequence: CDR1 SEHNR, CDR2 FQNEAQ (reference sequence). With 5 bases clipped from V and 2 bases from J, the junction kept 9 bases outside the gene matches. The CDR3 protein is CASSLQTSGPAYEQYF. The CDR3 DNA reads TGTGCCAGCAGCCTACAGACTAGCGGGCCTGCCTACGAGCAGTACTTC.

This clonotype was seen a few times. V usage is TRBV6-2 or TRBV6-3 and J usage is TRBJ2-7; 8 nucleotides line up with TRBD2. Germline V lookup: CDR1 MNHEY, CDR2 SVGEGT. V was pared by 7 bases and J by 5 bases, with 16 bases of the junction left unmatched. The CDR3 runs to 16 residues. Written as DNA, the CDR3 is TGTGCCAGCAACCCCACACCGGGACTAGGGGTAAACGAGCAGTACTTC. It encodes CASNPTPGLGVNEQYF.

This clonotype was recorded many times. The chain couples TRBV15 to TRBJ2-5; D not resolved. CDR1 and CDR2 from the germline V gene are LNHNV and YYDKDF (reference sequence). V was trimmed by 0 bases and J by 1 base, leaving 6 bases between them. CDR3 size: 14 residues. CDR3: CATSRDQGQETQYF. The DNA of the CDR3 is TGTGCCACCAGCAGAGATCAAGGCCAAGAGACCCAGTACTTC.

The rearrangement joins TRBV5-1 to TRBJ2-7, with TRBD2 matching 13 bases. Germline assignment: CDR1 SGHRS and CDR2 YFSETQ. The ends lost 4 bases at V and 7 bases at J; junction bases unmatched: 8. The CDR3 length is 15 residues. The CDR3 region has the DNA TGCGCCAGCAGCCTGGGGACTAGCGGGACTCGGGAGCAGTACTTC. It specifies CASSLGTSGTREQYF. Based on the CDR3 plus reference TRBV5-1 and TRBJ2-7, the full variable domain is KAGVTQTPRYLIKTRGQQVTLSCSPISGHRSVSWYQQTPGQGLQFLFEYFSETQRNKGNFPGRFSGRQFSNSRSEMNVSTLELGDSALYLCASSLGTSGTREQYFGPGTRLTVT.

This clonotype appeared many times. The chain carries TRBV2 and TRBJ1-5; D is undetermined. Germline assignment: CDR1 SNHLY and CDR2 FYNNEI. Trimming pared 5 bases from V and 7 bases from J, leaving 15 bases between. The CDR3 has 14 residues. The CDR3 sequence: CASSPREREQPQHF. Here the CDR3 DNA reads TGTGCCAGCAGTCCCCGGGAGAGGGAGCAGCCCCAGCATTTT.

This clonotype was counted only a few times. V usage is TRBV20-1 and J usage is TRBJ2-1; 10 nucleotides match TRBD2. The germline CDR1 and CDR2 sequences are DFQATT and SNEGSKA (reference sequence). The trim removed 3 bases at V and 1 base at J, leaving 3 bases unmatched. This CDR3 contains 15 residues. The CDR3 DNA reads TGCAGTGCTAGTAGCGGGAGGCCGTCCTACAATGAGCAGTTCTTC. This translates into CSASSGRPSYNEQFF.